The clone carrying this TCR beta chain was counted a few times. Its target is not known. This sample is drawn from a study of cytomegalovirus exposure and HLA in healthy donors. Germline CDR1 and CDR2: SQVTM and ANQGSEA. The J segment lost 0 bases and the V segment lost 4 bases, leaving 6 bases of the junction unmatched. This CDR3 spans 15 amino acids. At collection, donors were nominally healthy, but unrecorded immune exposures were probable. Both 60 Vbeta primers and 13 Jbeta primers went into the PCR. TCRdb's copy holds only in-frame clones and misses some; the assay was immunoSEQ multiplex PCR. The table has some 120,000 clones, 74% seen once; the top ten hold 4.2%. Study outcomes and limitations: TRBV6-2, TRBV6-3 and other indistinguishable V segments were excluded. V- and J-gene trimming of TCR beta was linked (in a later analysis) to a missense DCLRE1C variant. Near-uniform donor sequencing depth was presumed by presence/absence analyses.

The chain employs TRBV29-1 and TRBJ2-1; 7 bases align to TRBD2. The specimen sequenced was PBMCs. The receptor was isolated from a woman between 50 and 59 years old in good health and CMV-seropositive. CDR3 amino acids: CSVGRTSGSYNEQFF. In DNA, the CDR3 is TGCAGCGTTGGCCGGACTAGTGGCTCCTACAATGAGCAGTTCTTC.